A selection of T cell receptor beta chains follows, all from one sample in a study of glioma-infiltrating T cells. From the multiplex PCR reads, TCRdb called clonotypes with MiXCR, one entry per CDR3 protein. This sample has roughly 120,000 distinct CDR3 sequences; 20% to 25% occur once, and the top ten carry about 15%. Sample: glioma tissue, nonneoplastic brain tissue, or PBMCs (not recorded which). Source of these receptors: a human donor with low-grade glioma or glioblastoma, undergoing nonglioma brain surgery, or in good health (not recorded which). CDR3s include the opening cysteine and the closing phenylalanine or tryptophan. The order of the fields is J gene, clone size, D gene, V gene, CDR3 DNA, CDR3 protein. D genes are given only for firm matches. Only some rows state a clone size, as once, few, many or a class for expanded clones.

J: TRBJ2-7
size: few
D: TRBD1
V: TRBV11-3
DNA: TGTGCCAGCAGCAAGACAGGGGGGGGCTACGAGCAGTACTTC
CDR3: CASSKTGGGYEQYF

J: TRBJ2-7
size: many
D: -
V: TRBV6-1
DNA: TGTGCCAGCAGTGGTTGGGAGCTCGGCGAGCAGTACTTC
CDR3: CASSGWELGEQYF

J: TRBJ2-7
size: many
D: TRBD2
V: TRBV24-1
DNA: TGTGCCACCAGTGATTCAGCCGGGACTAGCGAGCAGTACTTC
CDR3: CATSDSAGTSEQYF

J: TRBJ2-1
size: -
D: TRBD2
V: TRBV20-1
DNA: TGCAGTGCCCAACTAGCGGTAATATACAATGAGCAGCTCTTC
CDR3: CSAQLAVIYNEQLF

J: TRBJ1-6
size: many
D: -
V: TRBV7-2
DNA: TGTGCCAGCAGCTGGACCGTGACCAGCAATAATTCACCCCTCCACTTT
CDR3: CASSWTVTSNNSPLHF

J: TRBJ2-1
size: -
D: -
V: TRBV7-2
DNA: TGTGCCAGCAGCCGACAGGAGATAGCGACCGAGCAGTTCTTC
CDR3: CASSRQEIATEQFF

J: TRBJ2-1
size: few
D: -
V: TRBV5-4
DNA: TGTGCCAGCAGCTTGGCTCGGACGGATAGCTACAATGAGCAGTTCTTC
CDR3: CASSLARTDSYNEQFF

J: TRBJ1-1
size: many
D: -
V: TRBV4-3
DNA: TGCGCCAGCAGCCAAGAGATTACAGCGCTGAACACTGAAGCTTTCTTT
CDR3: CASSQEITALNTEAFF

J: TRBJ1-2
size: once
D: -
V: TRBV30
DNA: TGTGCCTGGAGTGTAGGAACAGGAGCCTATGGCTACACCTTC
CDR3: CAWSVGTGAYGYTF

J: TRBJ2-1
size: many
D: TRBD2
V: TRBV6-6
DNA: TGTGCCAGCAGTTACTTAGCGGGAGGGTACAATGAGCAGTTCTTC
CDR3: CASSYLAGGYNEQFF

J: TRBJ1-6
size: many
D: -
V: TRBV11-2
DNA: TGTGCCAGCAGCTTAGGGAGCTCCTATAATTCACCCCTCCACTTT
CDR3: CASSLGSSYNSPLHF

J: TRBJ2-5
size: many
D: -
V: TRBV28
DNA: TGTGCCAGCAGTTTATACAGGTACCAAGAGACCCAGTACTTC
CDR3: CASSLYRYQETQYF

J: TRBJ2-7
size: -
D: TRBD2
V: TRBV7-2
DNA: TGTGCCGGCAACCCCTTCTCTAGCGGGAGCTCCGGGCAGTACTTC
CDR3: CAGNPFSSGSSGQYF

J: TRBJ2-7
size: many
D: -
V: TRBV27
DNA: TGTGCCAGCAGTATGGTGAGCGGCTCCTACGAGCAGTACTTC
CDR3: CASSMVSGSYEQYF

J: TRBJ2-1
size: -
D: TRBD2
V: TRBV3-1
DNA: TGTGCCAGCAGCCAAGGCGGGACTAGCAGACATGAGCAGTTCTTC
CDR3: CASSQGGTSRHEQFF

J: TRBJ2-3
size: many
D: -
V: TRBV4-3
DNA: TGCGCCAGCAGCCAGCCGGGCACGAGTACAGATACGCAGTATTTT
CDR3: CASSQPGTSTDTQYF

J: TRBJ1-3
size: -
D: TRBD1
V: TRBV5-4
DNA: TGTGCCAGCAGCTGGGGGGGGGACAGGCAATCGCGGACTGGAAACACCATATATTTT
CDR3: CASSWGGDRQSRTGNTIYF

J: TRBJ2-7
size: -
D: TRBD2
V: TRBV28
DNA: TGTGCCAGCAGTGACAGCGGGAGTCCAGCCGAGCAGTACTTC
CDR3: CASSDSGSPAEQYF

J: TRBJ1-4
size: many
D: -
V: TRBV7-6
DNA: TGTGCCAGCAGCTTATCCCCAGGGACGAATGAAAAACTGTTTTTT
CDR3: CASSLSPGTNEKLFF

J: TRBJ2-1
size: few
D: -
V: TRBV19
DNA: TGTGCCAGTAGTACCCAGAGCGGGACAGTCGGGGGTGAGCAGTTCTTC
CDR3: CASSTQSGTVGGEQFF

J: TRBJ2-1
size: medium-sized
D: TRBD1
V: TRBV27
DNA: TGTGCCAGCAGTAATTCCGGGACAGGGAATGAGCAGTTCTTC
CDR3: CASSNSGTGNEQFF

J: TRBJ2-7
size: -
D: -
V: TRBV10-3
DNA: TGTGCCATCGGGGGACACCCCGGGAACGAGCAGTACTTC
CDR3: CAIGGHPGNEQYF

J: TRBJ1-5
size: many
D: TRBD1
V: TRBV19
DNA: TGTGCCAGTAGTGCGGACAGGAACCAGCCCCAGCATTTT
CDR3: CASSADRNQPQHF

J: TRBJ2-2
size: many
D: -
V: TRBV20-1
DNA: TGCAGTGCCCAGTCGTGGGGAGCGAACACCGGGGAGCTGTTTTTT
CDR3: CSAQSWGANTGELFF

J: TRBJ1-1
size: many
D: TRBD1
V: TRBV25-1
DNA: TGTGCCAGCAGTCAGTCCAGGGGGTTGGGGACTGAAGCTTTCTTT
CDR3: CASSQSRGLGTEAFF

J: TRBJ1-3
size: many
D: -
V: TRBV15
DNA: TGTGCCACGGCGTCCTCTGGAAACACCATATATTTT
CDR3: CATASSGNTIYF

J: TRBJ1-1
size: many
D: -
V: TRBV27
DNA: TGTGCCAGCAGGGTCTCGGGACGGGCTGAAGCTTTCTTT
CDR3: CASRVSGRAEAFF

J: TRBJ1-2
size: many
D: -
V: TRBV15
DNA: TGTGCCACCAGCAGAGATGCATCGGGCAGCTATGGCTACACCTTC
CDR3: CATSRDASGSYGYTF

J: TRBJ2-5
size: -
D: -
V: TRBV7-9
DNA: TGTGCCAGCAGCTTAAGGGCCGAAGTAAAAGAGACCCAGTACTTC
CDR3: CASSLRAEVKETQYF

J: TRBJ1-1
size: -
D: -
V: TRBV18
DNA: TGTGCCAGCTCACCCCTTCTTTTTCGGGCCGAGGGCACTGAAGCTTTCTTT
CDR3: CASSPLLFRAEGTEAFF

J: TRBJ2-3
size: -
D: -
V: TRBV6-5
DNA: TGTGCCAGCAGTTACTCATTAAGCGGGTTTTTGGATACGCAGTATTTT
CDR3: CASSYSLSGFLDTQYF

J: TRBJ2-1
size: many
D: -
V: TRBV20-1
DNA: TGCAGTGCTAAATACAATGAGCAGTTCTTC
CDR3: CSAKYNEQFF

J: TRBJ2-7
size: -
D: -
V: TRBV25-1
DNA: TGTGCCTGCACCCGAACAGGGTACGAGCAGTACTTC
CDR3: CACTRTGYEQYF

J: TRBJ2-3
size: few
D: TRBD2
V: TRBV10-3
DNA: TGTGCCATCAGGGGACTAGCGGGAAGCACAGATACGCAGTATTTT
CDR3: CAIRGLAGSTDTQYF

J: TRBJ2-7
size: -
D: TRBD2
V: TRBV18
DNA: TGTGCCAGCTCCGAGGGGGCCCCGGGACTAGCGAGGGAGCAGTACTTC
CDR3: CASSEGAPGLAREQYF

J: TRBJ2-7
size: -
D: -
V: TRBV20-1
DNA: TGCCGTGCTGGTCGCGGGCGGGCCGCTCCCGCGCCGTACTTC
CDR3: CRAGRGRAAPAPYF

J: TRBJ1-5
size: many
D: -
V: TRBV6-6
DNA: TGTGCCAGCAGTTACTCGTGGGGGTCCAATCAGCCCCAGCATTTT
CDR3: CASSYSWGSNQPQHF

J: TRBJ2-7
size: many
D: TRBD2
V: TRBV6-1
DNA: TGTGCCAGCAGCCGATTTCTCGTAGCGGGCACCTACGAGCAGTACTTC
CDR3: CASSRFLVAGTYEQYF

J: TRBJ2-7
size: many
D: -
V: TRBV2
DNA: TGTGCCAGCAGTGAAGTCCAGGGGCCCTCCTACGAGCAGTACTTC
CDR3: CASSEVQGPSYEQYF

J: TRBJ2-7
size: many
D: TRBD1
V: TRBV12-3/TRBV12-4
DNA: TGTGCCAGCAGTTCGGGACAGGGGTCCTACGAGCAGTACTTC
CDR3: CASSSGQGSYEQYF

J: TRBJ1-1
size: many
D: TRBD1
V: TRBV28
DNA: TGTGCCAGCAGTTTAAGCACAGGGGTGAACACTGAAGCTTTCTTT
CDR3: CASSLSTGVNTEAFF

J: TRBJ2-3
size: many
D: -
V: TRBV7-2
DNA: TGTGCCAGCAGCCAAACCGCCGGGACGATGGCAGATACGCAGTATTTT
CDR3: CASSQTAGTMADTQYF

J: TRBJ2-1
size: many
D: TRBD1
V: TRBV7-3
DNA: TGTGCCAGCAGCCCGGGACAGGGGGTGTTTGGGCAGTTCTTC
CDR3: CASSPGQGVFGQFF

J: TRBJ2-3
size: -
D: -
V: TRBV2
DNA: TGTGCCAGCAATTATCCTGGACCCACAGATACGCAGTATTTT
CDR3: CASNYPGPTDTQYF